The 18 T cell receptor beta chains listed next were all sequenced from one sample in a study of cytomegalovirus exposure and HLA in healthy donors. Here immunoSEQ multiplex PCR was the method, and the copy in TCRdb shows in-frame clones only, minus some. The sample yields about 240,000 clones, more than 75% seen once. Sequences were obtained from PBMCs. The source of these receptors is a young woman in good health and CMV-seropositive.

The rearrangement uses TRBV14 and TRBJ2-2, with a weak D call TRBD2 (6 bases). In germline, CDR1 is SGHDN, CDR2 FVKESK. V shed 0 bases and J shed 6 bases, with 11 bases lying between them. This CDR3 is built from 15 residues. The CDR3 DNA is TGTGCCAGCAGCCAAGAGCGCGGGGCCCCCGGGGAGCTGTTTTTT. Translating gives CASSQERGAPGELFF.

This chain connects TRBV19 to TRBJ2-3; TRBD2 is a possible D gene (5 bases). The CDR3 consists of 14 residues. Germline-derived CDR1 and CDR2 are LNHDA and SQIVND (reference sequence). Trimming shortened V by 2 bases and J by 3 bases, and 9 bases separated the two germline ends. CDR3: CASSILAATDTQYF. Here the CDR3 DNA reads TGTGCCAGTAGTATACTAGCAGCAACAGATACGCAGTATTTT.

The chain has TRBV19 and TRBJ1-5; D call uncertain. The germline gives CDR1 LNHDA, CDR2 SQIVND (reference sequence). This CDR3 spans 13 amino acids. The germline V and J ends were trimmed by 1 base and 6 bases, with 7 bases remaining between them. The CDR3 here is CASSIGAGQPQHF. The CDR3 coding sequence is TGTGCCAGTAGTATAGGGGCCGGTCAGCCCCAGCATTTT. The full variable domain, rest sourced from reference TRBV19 and TRBJ1-5, is DGGITQSPKYLFRKEGQNVTLSCEQNLNHDAMYWYRQDPGQGLRLIYYSQIVNDFQKGDIAEGYSVSREKKESFPLTVTSAQKNPTAFYLCASSIGAGQPQHFGDGTRLSIL.

V gene TRBV29-1 combines with J gene TRBJ2-5, with 7 bases that match TRBD2. This CDR3 spans 16 amino acids. The V segment lost 6 bases and the J segment 1 base; nucleotides outside the gene matches: 14. Germline V gives CDR1 SQVTM, CDR2 ANQGSEA. This CDR3 reads CSVLLLGGPIQETQYF. DNA for the CDR3: TGCAGCGTGTTACTTTTGGGAGGGCCGATCCAAGAGACCCAGTACTTC.

This chain joins TRBV5-1 and TRBJ2-7, with 8 bases matching TRBD2. Germline V lookup: CDR1 SGHRS, CDR2 YFSETQ. The CDR3 length is 16 residues. V trimming: 3 bases; J trimming: 3 bases; junction bases outside the gene matches: 11. The CDR3 DNA reads as TGCGCCAGCAGCTCTGTAACTAGCGGAGCCCTCTACGAGCAGTACTTC. Translated, it gives CASSSVTSGALYEQYF.

This chain connects TRBV7-9 to TRBJ1-2; D unclear. The CDR3 sequence is 13 residues long. Trimming cost V 3 bases and J 3 bases, with 8 bases left between them. Germline values: CDR1 SEHNR, CDR2 FQNEAQ (reference sequence). CDR3 sequence reads: CASSLEFDYGYTF. The CDR3 region has the DNA TGTGCCAGCAGCTTGGAGTTCGACTATGGCTACACCTTC.

This chain links TRBV7-6 with TRBJ2-7, with 7 bases aligning to TRBD2. V gave up 4 bases and J gave up 2 bases; unmatched junction bases: 8. CDR1 and CDR2 (germline): SGHVS, FNYEAQ. This CDR3 is built from 15 residues. In DNA form, the CDR3 reads TGTGCCAGCAGCTCCGGCGGGGGTGGTCCCTACGAGCAGTACTTC. Translated, it gives CASSSGGGGPYEQYF.

Regarding this clone: Other DNA sequences in this sample translate to the same CDR3. The CDR3 DNA reads TGTGCCAGTCGACCTAGCGGTAGCACAGATACGCAGTATTTT. Amino acid sequence: CASRPSGSTDTQYF. This chain connects TRBV6-1 to TRBJ2-3; 7 nucleotides agree with TRBD2. CDR3 size: 14 residues. CDR1 and CDR2 from the germline V gene are MNHNS and SASEGT. After removal of 9 bases from V and 0 bases from J, the junction contained 6 bases not matched to a gene.

This chain links TRBV18 with TRBJ1-1, with a possible D match to TRBD1 (6 bases). Germline loops: CDR1 KGHSH, CDR2 LQKENI. V shed 2 bases and J shed 6 bases, with 16 bases lying between them. CDR3 size: 15 residues. CDR3 coding DNA: TGTGCCAGCTCACCAATTGACACGACAGGATCTGAAGCTTTCTTT. It yields the protein CASSPIDTTGSEAFF.

This clone showed up just a few times. The chain combines TRBV6-6 with TRBJ1-5; D unresolved. Germline V gives CDR1 MNHNY, CDR2 SVGAGI (reference sequence). V lost 5 bases and J 4 bases, leaving 9 bases between the germline ends. CDR3 length equals 13 residues. CDR3 region: CASSPHLNQPQHF. CDR3 nucleotides: TGTGCCAGCAGTCCCCACCTAAATCAGCCCCAGCATTTT.

The chain joins TRBV5-5 to TRBJ2-3; D unresolved. The V gene's germline CDR1 is SGHKS and CDR2 YYEKEE (reference sequence). Between the trimmed V and J ends, which lost 4 bases and 1 base, there was a span of 10 bases. The CDR3 is 14 amino acids. CDR3: CASSTDPGTDTQYF. The CDR3, as DNA: TGTGCCAGCAGCACAGATCCAGGCACAGATACGCAGTATTTT.

CDR3 region: CASSYRDTQYF. CDR3 coding DNA: TGTGCCAGCAGCTACAGGGATACGCAGTATTTT. The gene calls are TRBV7-9 and TRBJ2-3; tentatively, D is TRBD1 (5 bases). Germline V gives CDR1 SEHNR, CDR2 FQNEAQ (reference sequence). This CDR3 is built from 11 residues. V shed 4 bases and J shed 6 bases, with 5 bases lying between them.

The chain links TRBV5-1 to TRBJ2-3, with TRBD1 matching over 7 bases. The CDR3 length is 16 residues. Germline V CDR1 and CDR2: SGHRS, YFSETQ. The V and J ends lost 5 bases and 5 bases, in that order; junction bases with no gene match: 14. CDR3 nucleotides: TGCGCCAGCAGTCCGAACCCAGGGGGTTCGGGAGATACGCAGTATTTT. This gives the protein CASSPNPGGSGDTQYF. The full variable domain, rest sourced from reference TRBV5-1 and TRBJ2-3, is KAGVTQTPRYLIKTRGQQVTLSCSPISGHRSVSWYQQTPGQGLQFLFEYFSETQRNKGNFPGRFSGRQFSNSRSEMNVSTLELGDSALYLCASSPNPGGSGDTQYFGPGTRLTVL.

The chain couples TRBV6-5 to TRBJ2-1; D may be TRBD2 (7 bases). The ends were cut back, 6 bases at V and 3 bases at J, with 12 bases in the middle. CDR1 and CDR2 from the germline V gene are MNHEY and SVGAGI. This CDR3 comprises 14 residues. DNA for the CDR3: TGTGCCAGCAGCGGGGGGCCCGGCTACAATGAGCAGTTCTTC. Protein: CASSGGPGYNEQFF.

This sequence joins TRBV18 and TRBJ2-3; D is perhaps TRBD1 (6 bases). The CDR3 consists of 16 residues. Germline CDR1 reads KGHSH; CDR2 reads LQKENI. Trimming stripped 3 bases from V and 1 base from J, with 14 bases between. CDR3 residues: CASSPLTGRGTDTQYF. The CDR3 DNA sequence: TGTGCCAGCTCACCGCTGACAGGCCGTGGCACAGATACGCAGTATTTT. Based on the CDR3 plus reference TRBV18 and TRBJ2-3, the full variable domain is NAGVMQNPRHLVRRRGQEARLRCSPMKGHSHVYWYRQLPEEGLKFMVYLQKENIIDESGMPKERFSAEFPKEGPSILRIQQVVRGDSAAYFCASSPLTGRGTDTQYFGPGTRLTVL.

The chain couples TRBV2 to TRBJ2-3; a possible D gene is TRBD1 (6 bases). The CDR3 has 16 amino acids. Trimming left V 3 bases short and J 4 bases short, with 17 bases between. Germline CDR1 is SNHLY and CDR2 is FYNNEI. CDR3 residues: CASSDGQGTPPDTQYF. In nucleotides, the CDR3 is TGTGCCAGCAGTGATGGGCAGGGGACGCCGCCAGATACGCAGTATTTT.

The chain carries TRBV11-3 and TRBJ2-7; 8 bases match TRBD1. The germline V gene has CDR1 SGHNT and CDR2 YENEEA. J gave up 5 bases and V 5 bases, and 11 bases lay outside the gene matches. This CDR3 has 15 residues. CDR3 sequence (DNA): TGTGCCAGCAGCCCTAGGGCAGGGGGCCTGGACGAGCAGTACTTC. Translation: CASSPRAGGLDEQYF.

The rearrangement uses TRBV7-2 and TRBJ2-7, with TRBD1 identical over 12 bases. Germline lookup yields CDR1 SGHTA and CDR2 FQGNSA. The length of the CDR3 is 15 residues. The junction had 8 bases not matched to a gene; V was cut back by 5 bases and J by 6 bases. CDR3 region: CASSPWDRGPVEQYF. The CDR3 DNA reads as TGTGCCAGCAGCCCATGGGACAGGGGGCCTGTCGAGCAGTACTTC.